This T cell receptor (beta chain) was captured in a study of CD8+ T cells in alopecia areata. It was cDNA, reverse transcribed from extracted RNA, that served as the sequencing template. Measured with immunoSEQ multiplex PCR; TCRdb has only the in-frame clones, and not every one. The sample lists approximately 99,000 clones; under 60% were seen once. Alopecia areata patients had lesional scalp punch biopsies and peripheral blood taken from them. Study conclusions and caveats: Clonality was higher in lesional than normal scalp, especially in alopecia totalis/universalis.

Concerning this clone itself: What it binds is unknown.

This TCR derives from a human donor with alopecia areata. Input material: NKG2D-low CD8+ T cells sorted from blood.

CDR3 bases: TGTGCCAGCAGCTTAGCCACGTCAGGGCAGCCCCAGCATTTT. Protein product: CASSLATSGQPQHF. The gene calls are TRBV11-2 and TRBJ1-5; D is possibly TRBD1 (5 bases). CDR1 is SGHAT and CDR2 is FQNNGV in the germline V gene. Between the trimmed V and J ends, which lost 1 base and 7 bases, there was a span of 11 bases. CDR3 length equals 14 residues.